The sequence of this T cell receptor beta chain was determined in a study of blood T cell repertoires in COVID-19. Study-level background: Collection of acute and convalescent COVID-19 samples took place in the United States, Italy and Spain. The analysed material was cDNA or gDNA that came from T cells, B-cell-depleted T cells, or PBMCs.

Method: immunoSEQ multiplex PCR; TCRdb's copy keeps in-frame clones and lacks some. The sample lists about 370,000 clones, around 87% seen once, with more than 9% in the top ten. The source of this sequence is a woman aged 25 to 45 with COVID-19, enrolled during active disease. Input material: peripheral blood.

CDR3 nucleotides: TGTGCCAGCAGTTACTCGGCCGATGAAAAACTGTTTTTT. Translation: CASSYSADEKLFF. V usage is TRBV6-5 and J usage is TRBJ1-4, with D uncertain. The CDR3 runs to 13 residues. Trimming shortened V by 0 bases and J by 6 bases, and 5 bases separated the two germline ends. Per germline, CDR1 MNHEY and CDR2 SVGAGI.